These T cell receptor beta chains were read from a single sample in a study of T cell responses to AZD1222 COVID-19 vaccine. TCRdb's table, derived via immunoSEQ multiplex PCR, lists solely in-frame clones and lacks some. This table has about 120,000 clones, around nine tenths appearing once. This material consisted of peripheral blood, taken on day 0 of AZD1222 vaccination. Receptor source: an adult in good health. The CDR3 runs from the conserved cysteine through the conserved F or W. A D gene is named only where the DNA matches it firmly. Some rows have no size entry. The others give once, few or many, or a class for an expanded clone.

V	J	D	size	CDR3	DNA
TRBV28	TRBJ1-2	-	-	CASRDNYGYTF	TGTGCCAGCCGGGATAACTATGGCTACACCTTC
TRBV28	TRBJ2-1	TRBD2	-	CASSPRGSGRFNEQFF	TGTGCCAGCAGTCCCCGAGGTAGCGGGAGGTTCAATGAGCAGTTCTTC
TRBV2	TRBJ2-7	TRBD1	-	CASYFLATGGDEQYF	TGTGCCAGCTACTTTCTCGCCACAGGGGGCGACGAGCAGTACTTC
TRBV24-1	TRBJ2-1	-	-	CATGGQGHNEQFF	TGTGCCACGGGTGGGCAGGGTCACAATGAGCAGTTCTTC
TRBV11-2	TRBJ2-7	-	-	CASSLLGGSTKQYF	TGTGCCAGCAGCTTACTCGGAGGTTCTACGAAGCAGTACTTC
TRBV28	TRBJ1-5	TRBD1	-	CASSSPGTGGNQPQHF	TGTGCCAGCAGTTCCCCCGGGACAGGGGGCAATCAGCCCCAGCATTTT
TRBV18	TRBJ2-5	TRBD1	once	CASSPQTGGRETQYF	TGTGCCAGCTCACCCCAGACAGGGGGGCGAGAGACCCAGTACTTC
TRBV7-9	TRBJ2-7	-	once	CASSPSRTPAYEQYF	TGTGCCAGCAGCCCGTCGCGTACGCCCGCCTACGAGCAGTACTTC
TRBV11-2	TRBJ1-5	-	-	CASSLTQGTWPQHF	TGTGCCAGCAGCTTAACCCAGGGGACTTGGCCCCAGCATTTT
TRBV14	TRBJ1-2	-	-	CARVKGRGLNYGYTF	TGTGCCAGGGTTAAGGGTCGGGGGCTTAACTATGGCTACACCTTC
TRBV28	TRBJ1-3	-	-	CASSTTTAEGNTIYF	TGTGCCAGCAGCACTACGACTGCTGAGGGAAACACCATATATTTT
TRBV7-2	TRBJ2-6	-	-	CASSFRPTGANVLTF	TGTGCCAGCAGCTTTCGACCAACTGGGGCCAACGTCCTGACTTTC
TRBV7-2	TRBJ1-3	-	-	CASSLAGRSSSGNTIYF	TGTGCCAGCAGCTTAGCGGGGAGGTCCTCCTCTGGAAACACCATATATTTT
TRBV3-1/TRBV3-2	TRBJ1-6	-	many	CASSGRSVRGSPLHF	TGTGCCAGCAGCGGTCGATCGGTCAGGGGATCACCCCTCCACTTT
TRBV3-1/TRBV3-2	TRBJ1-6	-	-	CASSQDSGVTNNSPLHF	TGTGCCAGCAGCCAGGACTCAGGAGTCACAAATAATTCACCCCTCCACTTT
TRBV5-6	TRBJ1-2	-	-	CASSLDVNRGYTF	TGTGCCAGCAGCTTGGACGTTAACCGCGGCTACACCTTC
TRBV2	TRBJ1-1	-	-	CASSAGTSKAFF	TGTGCCAGCAGTGCGGGGACAAGCAAAGCTTTCTTT
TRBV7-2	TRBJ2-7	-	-	CASSATGQVTEQYF	TGTGCCAGCAGCGCAACCGGGCAGGTAACCGAGCAGTACTTC
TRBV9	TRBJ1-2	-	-	CASSVAAREAYGYTF	TGTGCCAGCAGCGTAGCGGCCAGAGAGGCCTATGGCTACACCTTC
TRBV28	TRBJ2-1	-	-	CASRGLAGLGSYNEQFF	TGTGCCAGCAGGGGATTGGCGGGCCTGGGCTCCTACAATGAGCAGTTCTTC
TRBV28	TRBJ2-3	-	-	CASRPVRGDIDTQYF	TGTGCCAGCAGACCGGTGCGGGGAGATATAGATACGCAGTATTTT
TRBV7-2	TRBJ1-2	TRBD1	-	CASSPRTGLGYTF	TGTGCCAGCAGCCCCCGGACAGGGCTTGGCTACACCTTC
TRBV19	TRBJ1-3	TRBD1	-	CASSVTGAGNTIYF	TGTGCCAGTAGTGTAACAGGGGCCGGAAACACCATATATTTT
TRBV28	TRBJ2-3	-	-	CASYPGGSTDTQYF	TGTGCCAGCTACCCAGGGGGGAGCACAGATACGCAGTATTTT
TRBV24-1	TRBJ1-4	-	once	CATSVGGTNEKLFF	TGTGCCACCAGTGTCGGGGGCACTAATGAAAAACTGTTTTTT
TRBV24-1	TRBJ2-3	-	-	CATSTPGRDTQYF	TGTGCCACCAGTACCCCCGGGAGAGATACGCAGTATTTT
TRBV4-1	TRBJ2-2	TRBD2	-	CASSQPGLAGGVDTGELFF	TGCGCCAGCAGCCAACCAGGACTAGCGGGAGGAGTCGACACCGGGGAGCTGTTTTTT
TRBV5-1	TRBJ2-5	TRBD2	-	CASSTALAAQETQYF	TGCGCCAGCAGCACCGCACTAGCGGCCCAAGAGACCCAGTACTTC
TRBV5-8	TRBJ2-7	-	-	CASSDPPGVPPF	TGTGCCAGCAGCGACCCGCCCGGGGTACCGCCCTTC
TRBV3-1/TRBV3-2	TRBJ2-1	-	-	CASSRRGAGGNNEQFF	TGTGCCAGCAGCCGGAGAGGGGCAGGGGGGAACAATGAGCAGTTCTTC
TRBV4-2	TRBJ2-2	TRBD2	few	CASSQQGLAVNTGELFF	TGTGCCAGCAGCCAACAGGGACTAGCGGTAAACACCGGGGAGCTGTTTTTT
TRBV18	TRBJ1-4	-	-	CASSPGQSEKLFF	TGTGCCAGCTCACCCGGACAGTCCGAAAAACTGTTTTTT
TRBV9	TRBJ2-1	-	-	CASSPQGNSYNEQFF	TGTGCCAGCAGCCCACAAGGGAACTCCTACAATGAGCAGTTCTTC
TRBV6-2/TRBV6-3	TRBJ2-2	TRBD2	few	CASSYSGKNTGELFF	TGTGCCAGCAGCTATAGCGGGAAGAACACCGGGGAGCTGTTTTTT
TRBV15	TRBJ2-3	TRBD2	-	CATSRDQAGGVDTQYF	TGTGCCACCAGCAGAGATCAGGCGGGAGGGGTAGATACGCAGTATTTT
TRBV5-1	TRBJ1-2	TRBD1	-	CASSEGQGHGYTF	TGCGCCAGCAGCGAAGGACAGGGCCACGGCTACACCTTC
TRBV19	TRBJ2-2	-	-	CASSRYGGATASGELFF	TGTGCCAGTAGTAGGTACGGAGGAGCAACAGCCAGCGGGGAGCTGTTTTTT
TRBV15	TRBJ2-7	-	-	CATSREVGSKTGEQYF	TGTGCCACCAGCAGAGAAGTCGGGAGCAAAACGGGCGAGCAGTACTTC
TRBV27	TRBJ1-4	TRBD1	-	CASSSRQGAPREKLFF	TGTGCCAGCAGTTCCCGACAGGGGGCACCGAGGGAAAAACTGTTTTTT
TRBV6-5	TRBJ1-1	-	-	CASSYSVAVGGTEAFF	TGTGCCAGCAGTTACAGTGTAGCGGTCGGGGGCACTGAAGCTTTCTTT
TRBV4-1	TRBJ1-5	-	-	CASSQQGWQPQHF	TGCGCCAGCAGCCAACAGGGTTGGCAGCCCCAGCATTTT
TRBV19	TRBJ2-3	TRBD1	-	CASSQGARDTQYF	TGTGCCAGTAGTCAGGGGGCGAGAGATACGCAGTATTTT
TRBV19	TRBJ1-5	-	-	CASSPIGRADSNQPQHF	TGTGCCAGTAGCCCCATAGGCAGGGCCGATAGCAATCAGCCCCAGCATTTT
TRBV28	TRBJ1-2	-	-	CASSLSPLTVYGYTF	TGTGCCAGCAGTTTATCCCCCTTGACAGTCTATGGCTACACCTTC
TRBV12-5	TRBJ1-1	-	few	CASGQGPYTEAFF	TGTGCTAGTGGCCAGGGACCGTACACTGAAGCTTTCTTT
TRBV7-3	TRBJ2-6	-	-	CASSLRSGSRGANVLTF	TGTGCCAGCAGCTTAAGGTCGGGATCTAGGGGGGCCAACGTCCTGACTTTC
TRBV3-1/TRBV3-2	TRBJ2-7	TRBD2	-	CASSQDPTSGTRYEQYF	TGTGCCAGCAGCCAAGATCCGACTAGCGGGACTCGGTACGAGCAGTACTTC
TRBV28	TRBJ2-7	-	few	CASSRLGAGEQYF	TGTGCCAGCAGCCGCTTAGGGGCGGGCGAGCAGTACTTC
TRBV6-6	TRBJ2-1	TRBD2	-	CASTLAGGPHNEQFF	TGTGCCAGCACCCTAGCGGGAGGGCCCCACAATGAGCAGTTCTTC
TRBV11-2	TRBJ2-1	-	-	CASSLGLGYNEQFF	TGTGCCAGCAGCTTAGGACTCGGGTACAATGAGCAGTTCTTC
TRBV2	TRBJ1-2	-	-	CASSEGRRNYGYTF	TGTGCCAGCAGTGAAGGGCGGCGTAACTATGGCTACACCTTC
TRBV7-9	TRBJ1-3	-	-	CASSTTDSGNTIYF	TGTGCCAGCAGCACAACAGATTCTGGAAACACCATATATTTT